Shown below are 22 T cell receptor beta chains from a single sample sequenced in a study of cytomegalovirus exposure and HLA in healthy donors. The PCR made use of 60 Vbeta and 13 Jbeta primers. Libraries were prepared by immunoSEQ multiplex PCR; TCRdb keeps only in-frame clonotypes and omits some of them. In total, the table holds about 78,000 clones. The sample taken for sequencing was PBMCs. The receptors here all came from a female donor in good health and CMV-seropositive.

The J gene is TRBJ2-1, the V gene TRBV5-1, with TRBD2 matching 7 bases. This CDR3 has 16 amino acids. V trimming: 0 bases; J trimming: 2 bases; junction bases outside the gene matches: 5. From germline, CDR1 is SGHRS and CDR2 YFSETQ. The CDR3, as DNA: TGCGCCAGCAGCTTGGAGGCGGGGGAACCCTACAATGAGCAGTTCTTC. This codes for CASSLEAGEPYNEQFF.

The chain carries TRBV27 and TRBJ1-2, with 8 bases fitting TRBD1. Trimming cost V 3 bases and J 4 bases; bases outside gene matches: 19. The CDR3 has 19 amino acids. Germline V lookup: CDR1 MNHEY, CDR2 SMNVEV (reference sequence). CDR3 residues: CASSFSTRPNRGSFYGYTF. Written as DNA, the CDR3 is TGTGCCAGCAGTTTCTCCACAAGACCAAACAGGGGGAGTTTCTATGGCTACACCTTC.

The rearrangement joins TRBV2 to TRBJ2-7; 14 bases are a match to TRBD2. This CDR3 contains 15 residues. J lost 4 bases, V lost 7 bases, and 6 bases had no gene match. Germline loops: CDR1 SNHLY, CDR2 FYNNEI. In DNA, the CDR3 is TGTGCCAGCACGCCCGGGACTAGCGGGAGTTACGAGCAGTACTTC. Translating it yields CASTPGTSGSYEQYF.

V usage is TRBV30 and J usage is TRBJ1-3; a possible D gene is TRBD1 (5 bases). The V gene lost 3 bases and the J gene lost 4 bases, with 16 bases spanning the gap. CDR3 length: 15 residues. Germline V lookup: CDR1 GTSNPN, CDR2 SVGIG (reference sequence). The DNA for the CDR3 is TGTGCCTGGAGAGCGGCAGGGACTCTGGGAAACACCATATATTTT. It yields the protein CAWRAAGTLGNTIYF.

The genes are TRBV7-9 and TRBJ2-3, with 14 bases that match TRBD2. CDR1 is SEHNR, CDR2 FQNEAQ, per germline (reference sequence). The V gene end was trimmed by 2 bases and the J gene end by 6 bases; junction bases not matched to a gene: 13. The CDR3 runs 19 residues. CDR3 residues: CASSLIRAGTSGSKDTQYF. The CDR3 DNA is TGTGCCAGCAGCTTAATCCGGGCCGGGACTAGCGGGAGTAAGGATACGCAGTATTTT. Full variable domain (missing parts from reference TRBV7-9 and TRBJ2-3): DTGVSQNPRHKITKRGQNVTFRCDPISEHNRLYWYRQTLGQGPEFLTYFQNEAQLEKSRLLSDRFSAERPKGSFSTLEIQRTEQGDSAMYLCASSLIRAGTSGSKDTQYFGPGTRLTVL.

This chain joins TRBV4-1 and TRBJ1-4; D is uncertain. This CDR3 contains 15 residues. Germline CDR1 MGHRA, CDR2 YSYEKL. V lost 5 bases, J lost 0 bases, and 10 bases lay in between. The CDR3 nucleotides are TGCGCCAGCAGCACCGCTCAGACAACTAATGAAAAACTGTTTTTT. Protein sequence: CASSTAQTTNEKLFF.

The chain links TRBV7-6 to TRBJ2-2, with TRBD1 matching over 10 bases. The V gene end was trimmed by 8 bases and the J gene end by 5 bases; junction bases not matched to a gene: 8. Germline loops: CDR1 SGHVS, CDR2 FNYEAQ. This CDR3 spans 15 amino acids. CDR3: CASSGRTGGTGELFF. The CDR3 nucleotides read TGTGCCAGCTCCGGCCGGACAGGGGGAACCGGGGAGCTGTTTTTT.

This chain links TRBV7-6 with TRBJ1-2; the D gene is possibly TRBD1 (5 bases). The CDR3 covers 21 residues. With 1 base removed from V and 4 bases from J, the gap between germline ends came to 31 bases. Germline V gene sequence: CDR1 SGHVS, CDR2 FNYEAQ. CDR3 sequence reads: CASSLGGAQPNNFRDFYGYTF. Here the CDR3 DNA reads TGTGCCAGCAGCTTAGGGGGCGCACAACCAAACAACTTCCGTGACTTCTATGGCTACACCTTC.

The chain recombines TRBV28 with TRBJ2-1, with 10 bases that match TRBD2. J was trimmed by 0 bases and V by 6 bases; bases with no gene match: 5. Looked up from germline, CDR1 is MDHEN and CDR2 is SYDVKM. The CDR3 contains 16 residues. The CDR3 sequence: CASRAAGGSSYNEQFF. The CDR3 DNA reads TGTGCCAGCAGGGCAGCGGGAGGGTCCTCCTACAATGAGCAGTTCTTC.

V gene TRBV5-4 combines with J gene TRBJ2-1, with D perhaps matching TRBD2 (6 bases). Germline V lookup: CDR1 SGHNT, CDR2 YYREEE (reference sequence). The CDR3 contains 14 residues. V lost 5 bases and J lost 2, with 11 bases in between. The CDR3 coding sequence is TGTGCCAGCAGGGTAGCGGAGGCCTACAATGAGCAGTTCTTC. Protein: CASRVAEAYNEQFF. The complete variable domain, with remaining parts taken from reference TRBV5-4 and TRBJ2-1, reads ETGVTQSPTHLIKTRGQQVTLRCSSQSGHNTVSWYQQALGQGPQFIFQYYREEENGRGNFPPRFSGLQFPNYSSELNVNALELDDSALYLCASRVAEAYNEQFFGPGTRLTVL.

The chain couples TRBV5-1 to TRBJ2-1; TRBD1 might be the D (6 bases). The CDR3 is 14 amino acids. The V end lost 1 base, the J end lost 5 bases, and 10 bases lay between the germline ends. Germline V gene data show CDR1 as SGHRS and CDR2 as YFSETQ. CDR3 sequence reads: CASSLWDNDNEQFF. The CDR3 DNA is TGCGCCAGCAGCTTGTGGGACAATGACAATGAGCAGTTCTTC. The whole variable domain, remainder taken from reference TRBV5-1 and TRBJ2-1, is KAGVTQTPRYLIKTRGQQVTLSCSPISGHRSVSWYQQTPGQGLQFLFEYFSETQRNKGNFPGRFSGRQFSNSRSEMNVSTLELGDSALYLCASSLWDNDNEQFFGPGTRLTVL.

This CDR3 reads CASSWGTSGGATDTQYF. The CDR3 nucleotides read TGCGCCAGCAGCTGGGGGACTAGCGGGGGGGCAACAGATACGCAGTATTTT. V usage is TRBV5-1 and J usage is TRBJ2-3; TRBD2 matches 16 bases. V shed 3 bases and J 3 bases; nucleotides not matched to a gene: 4. The CDR3 length is 17 residues. CDR1 is SGHRS, CDR2 YFSETQ, per germline.

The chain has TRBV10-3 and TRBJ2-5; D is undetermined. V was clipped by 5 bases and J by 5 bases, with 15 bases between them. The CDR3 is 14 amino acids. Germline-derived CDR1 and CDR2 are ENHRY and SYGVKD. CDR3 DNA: TGTGCCATCAGTACGGGTGCCACGACGGAGACCCAGTACTTC. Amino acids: CAISTGATTETQYF.

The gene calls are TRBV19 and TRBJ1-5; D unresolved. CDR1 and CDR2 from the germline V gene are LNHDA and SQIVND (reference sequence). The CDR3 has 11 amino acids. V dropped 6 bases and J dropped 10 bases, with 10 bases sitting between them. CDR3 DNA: TGTGCCAGTAGCCCGGGTGGACCCCAGCATTTT. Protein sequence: CASSPGGPQHF.

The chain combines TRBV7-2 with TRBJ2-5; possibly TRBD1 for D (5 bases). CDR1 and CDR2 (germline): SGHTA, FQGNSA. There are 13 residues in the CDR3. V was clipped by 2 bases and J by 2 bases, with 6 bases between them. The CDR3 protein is CASSLQGQETQYF. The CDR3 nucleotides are TGTGCCAGCAGCTTACAGGGACAAGAGACCCAGTACTTC.

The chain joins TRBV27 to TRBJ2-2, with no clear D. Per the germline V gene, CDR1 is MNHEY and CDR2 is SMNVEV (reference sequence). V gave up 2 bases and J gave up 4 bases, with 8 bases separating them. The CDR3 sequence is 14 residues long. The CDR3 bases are TGTGCCAGCAGTTTAAAGCGCGGCACCGGGGAGCTGTTTTTT. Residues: CASSLKRGTGELFF.

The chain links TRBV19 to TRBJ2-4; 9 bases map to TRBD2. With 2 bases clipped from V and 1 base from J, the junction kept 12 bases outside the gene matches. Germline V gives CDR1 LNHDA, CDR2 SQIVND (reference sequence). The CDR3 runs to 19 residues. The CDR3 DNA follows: TGTGCCAGTAGTATATGGGCTAGCGGGAAACCCGGGGCCAAAAACATTCAGTACTTC. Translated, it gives CASSIWASGKPGAKNIQYF.

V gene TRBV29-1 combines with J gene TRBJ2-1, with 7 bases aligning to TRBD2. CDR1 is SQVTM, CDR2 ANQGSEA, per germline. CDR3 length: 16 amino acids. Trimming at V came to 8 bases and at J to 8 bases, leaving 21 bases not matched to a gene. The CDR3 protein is CSSPSLGLGGVDEQFF. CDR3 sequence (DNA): TGCAGCTCACCGTCCCTCGGTCTGGGAGGGGTGGATGAGCAGTTCTTC.

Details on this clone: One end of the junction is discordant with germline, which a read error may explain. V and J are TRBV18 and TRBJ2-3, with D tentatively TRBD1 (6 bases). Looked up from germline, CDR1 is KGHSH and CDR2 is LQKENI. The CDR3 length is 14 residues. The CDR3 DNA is TGTGCCAGCTCTCCACTACAGGGAATGGATACGCAGTATTTT. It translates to CASSPLQGMDTQYF.

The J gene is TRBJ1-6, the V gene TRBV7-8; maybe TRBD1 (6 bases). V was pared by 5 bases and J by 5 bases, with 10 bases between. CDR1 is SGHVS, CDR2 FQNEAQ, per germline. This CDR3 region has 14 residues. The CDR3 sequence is CASSPGTHNSPLHF. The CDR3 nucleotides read TGTGCCAGCAGCCCCGGGACACATAATTCACCCCTCCACTTT.

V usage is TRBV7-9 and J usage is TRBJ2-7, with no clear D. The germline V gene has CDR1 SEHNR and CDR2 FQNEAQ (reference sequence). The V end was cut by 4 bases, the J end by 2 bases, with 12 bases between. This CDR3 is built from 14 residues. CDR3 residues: CASSSTETPYEQYF. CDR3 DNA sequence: TGTGCCAGCAGCTCAACCGAAACTCCCTACGAGCAGTACTTC.

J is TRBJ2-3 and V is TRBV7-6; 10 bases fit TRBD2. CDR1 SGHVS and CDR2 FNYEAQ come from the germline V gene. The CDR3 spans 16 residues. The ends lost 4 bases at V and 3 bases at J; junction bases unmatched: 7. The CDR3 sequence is CASSSLAGGSTDTQYF. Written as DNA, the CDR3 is TGTGCCAGCAGCTCCTTAGCGGGGGGCAGTACAGATACGCAGTATTTT. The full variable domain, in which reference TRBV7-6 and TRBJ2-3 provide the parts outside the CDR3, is GAGVSQSPRYKVTKRGQDVALRCDPISGHVSLYWYRQALGQGPEFLTYFNYEAQQDKSGLPNDRFSAERPEGSISTLTIQRTEQRDSAMYRCASSSLAGGSTDTQYFGPGTRLTVL.